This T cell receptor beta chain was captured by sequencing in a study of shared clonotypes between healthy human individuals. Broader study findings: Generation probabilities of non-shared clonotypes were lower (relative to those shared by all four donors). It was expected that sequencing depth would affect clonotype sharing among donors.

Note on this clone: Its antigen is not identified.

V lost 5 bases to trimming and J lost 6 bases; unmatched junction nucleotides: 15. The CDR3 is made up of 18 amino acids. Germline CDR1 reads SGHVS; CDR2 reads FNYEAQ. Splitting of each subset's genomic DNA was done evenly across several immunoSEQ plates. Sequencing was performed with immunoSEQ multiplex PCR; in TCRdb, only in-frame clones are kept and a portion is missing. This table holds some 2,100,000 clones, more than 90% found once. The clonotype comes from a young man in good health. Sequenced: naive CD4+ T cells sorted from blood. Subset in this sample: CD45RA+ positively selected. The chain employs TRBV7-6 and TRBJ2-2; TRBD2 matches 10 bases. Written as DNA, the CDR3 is TGTGCCAGCAGCAAGTCCAGCGGGAGGGGGTCCGGTCCCGGGGAGCTGTTTTTT. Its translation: CASSKSSGRGSGPGELFF.